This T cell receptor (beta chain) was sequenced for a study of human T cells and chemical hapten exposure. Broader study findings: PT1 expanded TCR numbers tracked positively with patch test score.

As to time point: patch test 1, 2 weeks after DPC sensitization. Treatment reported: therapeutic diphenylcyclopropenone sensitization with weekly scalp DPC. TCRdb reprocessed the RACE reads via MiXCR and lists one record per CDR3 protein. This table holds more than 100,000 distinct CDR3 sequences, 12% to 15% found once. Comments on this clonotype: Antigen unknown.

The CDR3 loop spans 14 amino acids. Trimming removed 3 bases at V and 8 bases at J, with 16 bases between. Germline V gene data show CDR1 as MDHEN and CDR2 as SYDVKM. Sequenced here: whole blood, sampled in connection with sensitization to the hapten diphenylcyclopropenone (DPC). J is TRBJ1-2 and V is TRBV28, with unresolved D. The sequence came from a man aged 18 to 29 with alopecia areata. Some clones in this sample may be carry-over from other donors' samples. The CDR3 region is CASSFPGQVHGYTF. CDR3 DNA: TGTGCCAGCAGTTTTCCCGGGCAGGTTCACGGCTACACCTTC.